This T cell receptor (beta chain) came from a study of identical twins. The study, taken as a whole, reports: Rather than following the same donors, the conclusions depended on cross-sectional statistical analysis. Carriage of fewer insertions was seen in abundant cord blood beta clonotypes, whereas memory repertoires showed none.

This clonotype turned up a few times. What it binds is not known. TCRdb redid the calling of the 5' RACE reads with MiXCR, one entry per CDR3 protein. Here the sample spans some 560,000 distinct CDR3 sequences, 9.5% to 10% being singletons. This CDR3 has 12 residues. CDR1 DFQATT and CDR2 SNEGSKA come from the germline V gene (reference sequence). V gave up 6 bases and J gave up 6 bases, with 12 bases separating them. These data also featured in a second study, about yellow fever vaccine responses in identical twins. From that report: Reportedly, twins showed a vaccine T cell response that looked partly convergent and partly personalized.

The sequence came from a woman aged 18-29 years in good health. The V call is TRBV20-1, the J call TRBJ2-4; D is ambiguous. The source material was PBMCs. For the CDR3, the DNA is TGCAGTGCCCCGCCTGGAACAAACATTCAGTACTTC. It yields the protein CSAPPGTNIQYF.